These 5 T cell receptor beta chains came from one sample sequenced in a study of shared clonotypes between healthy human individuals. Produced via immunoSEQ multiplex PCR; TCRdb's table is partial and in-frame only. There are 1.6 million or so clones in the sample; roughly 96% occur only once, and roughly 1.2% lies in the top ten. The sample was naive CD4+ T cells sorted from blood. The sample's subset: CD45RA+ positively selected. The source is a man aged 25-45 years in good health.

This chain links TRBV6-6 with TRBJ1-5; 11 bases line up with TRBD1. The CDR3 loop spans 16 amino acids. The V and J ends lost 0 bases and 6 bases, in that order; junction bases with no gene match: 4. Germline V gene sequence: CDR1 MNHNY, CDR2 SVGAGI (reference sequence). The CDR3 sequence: CASSYSGTGGFQPQHF. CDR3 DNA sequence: TGTGCCAGCAGTTACTCCGGGACAGGGGGTTTTCAGCCCCAGCATTTT.

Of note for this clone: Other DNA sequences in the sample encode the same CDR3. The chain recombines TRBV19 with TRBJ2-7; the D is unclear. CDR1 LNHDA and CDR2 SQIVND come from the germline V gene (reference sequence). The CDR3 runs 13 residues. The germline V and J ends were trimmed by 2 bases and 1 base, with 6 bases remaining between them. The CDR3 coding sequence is TGTGCCAGTAGTATACAAGGGTCCTACGAGCAGTACTTC. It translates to CASSIQGSYEQYF. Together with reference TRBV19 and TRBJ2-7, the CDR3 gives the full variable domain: DGGITQSPKYLFRKEGQNVTLSCEQNLNHDAMYWYRQDPGQGLRLIYYSQIVNDFQKGDIAEGYSVSREKKESFPLTVTSAQKNPTAFYLCASSIQGSYEQYFGPGTRLTVT.

DNA for the CDR3: TGTGCCAGCAGCCCCTGGACTAGCGGCTCCTACGAGCAGTACTTC. Amino acid sequence: CASSPWTSGSYEQYF. The rearrangement links TRBV7-2 to TRBJ2-7; 10 bases are a match to TRBD2. Germline assignment: CDR1 SGHTA and CDR2 FQGNSA. This CDR3 is 15 amino acids long. The junction had 4 bases not matched to a gene; V was cut back by 5 bases and J by 0 bases.

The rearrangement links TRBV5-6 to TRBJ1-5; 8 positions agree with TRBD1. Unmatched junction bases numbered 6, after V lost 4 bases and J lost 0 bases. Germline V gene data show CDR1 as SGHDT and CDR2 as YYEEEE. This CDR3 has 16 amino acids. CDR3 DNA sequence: TGTGCCAGCAGCCACGGACAGGGCATTAGCAATCAGCCCCAGCATTTT. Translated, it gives CASSHGQGISNQPQHF. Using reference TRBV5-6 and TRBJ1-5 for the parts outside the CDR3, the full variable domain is DAGVTQSPTHLIKTRGQQVTLRCSPKSGHDTVSWYQQALGQGPQFIFQYYEEEERQRGNFPDRFSGHQFPNYSSELNVNALLLGDSALYLCASSHGQGISNQPQHFGDGTRLSIL.

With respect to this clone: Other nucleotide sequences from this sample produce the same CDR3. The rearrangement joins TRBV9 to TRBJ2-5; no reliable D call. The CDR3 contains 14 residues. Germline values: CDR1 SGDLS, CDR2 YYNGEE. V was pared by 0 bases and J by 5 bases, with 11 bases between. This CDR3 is CASSVEGLGETQYF. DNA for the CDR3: TGTGCCAGCAGCGTAGAGGGTCTCGGGGAGACCCAGTACTTC.